Below are 17 T cell receptor beta chains sequenced from a single sample in a study of CD4 and CD8 cells across lung adenocarcinoma regions. TCRdb re-called the PCR reads with MiXCR, one entry per CDR3 protein. The top ten clones hold roughly 24% of a sample with 3,000 to 4,000 distinct CDR3 sequences, roughly 51% of them seen once. The sequenced material came from CD4+ T cells from the margin of a lung tumor. These receptors were taken from a female donor with lung adenocarcinoma. The CD4 and CD8 labels of this study may be unreliable.

This chain joins TRBV27 and TRBJ2-4; D could derive from TRBD1 or TRBD2 (5 bases each). The last part of the DNA fits TRBJ2-3 better; the J call may be wrong. From germline, CDR1 is MNHEY and CDR2 SMNVEV (reference sequence). This CDR3 is built from 17 residues. This chain's CDR3 is CASSSVSGLSATNIQYF. CDR3 nucleotide sequence: TGTGCCAGCAGTTCAGTTTCGGGGCTGTCGGCCACAAACATTCAGTATTTT.

The V gene is TRBV6-1, the J gene TRBJ2-4, with a weak D call TRBD2 (5 bases). This CDR3 has 14 amino acids. The V gene's germline CDR1 is MNHNS and CDR2 SASEGT. V was trimmed by 4 bases and J by 9 bases, leaving 16 bases between them. The CDR3 region has the DNA TGTGCCAGCAGTGCGGGGAGAGGGTTAGGCATTCAGTACTTC. Its protein product is CASSAGRGLGIQYF.

The chain carries TRBV4-1 and TRBJ2-3, with D unresolved. The DNA end is a closer match to TRBJ2-5, so the J assignment may be wrong. CDR3 size: 15 residues. The germline V gene has CDR1 MGHRA and CDR2 YSYEKL. CDR3 sequence reads: CASSQGVQRQETQYF. CDR3 DNA sequence: TGCGCCAGCAGCCAAGGGGTACAGAGACAAGAGACCCAGTACTTC.

This chain connects TRBV11-2 to TRBJ1-3, with unresolved D. Deletions cut 6 bases from V and 1 base from J, with 19 bases between. The germline CDR1 and CDR2 sequences are SGHAT and FQNNGV. The CDR3 loop spans 17 amino acids. CDR3 bases: TGTGCCAGCAGTTCCTTTCCCGGGCCTTTTTCTGGAAACACCATATATTTT. Translating gives CASSSFPGPFSGNTIYF. Combining the CDR3 with reference TRBV11-2 and TRBJ1-3 gives the whole variable domain EAGVAQSPRYKIIEKRQSVAFWCNPISGHATLYWYQQILGQGPKLLIQFQNNGVVDDSQLPKDRFSAERLKGVDSTLKIQPAKLEDSAVYLCASSSFPGPFSGNTIYFGEGSWLTVV.

This clonotype appeared a few times. The V gene is TRBV6-1, the J gene TRBJ2-5, with D possibly called TRBD1 or TRBD2 (5 bases each). Germline CDR1 MNHNS, CDR2 SASEGT. V lost 5 bases to trimming and J lost 2 bases, with 12 bases between them. This CDR3 has 14 amino acids. The CDR3 bases are TGTGCCAGCAGTAGGGACGGGGATCAAGAGACCCAGTACTTC. It is translated as CASSRDGDQETQYF.

The J gene is TRBJ1-2, the V gene TRBV29-1; TRBD1 aligns across 7 bases. V lost 6 bases and J lost 4; bases outside the gene matches: 5. The CDR3 is 12 amino acids. Germline CDR1 SQVTM, CDR2 ANQGSEA. As DNA, the CDR3 is TGCAGCGTAGCGCGGGACAGCTATGGCTACACCTTC. This gives the protein CSVARDSYGYTF.

This clonotype was observed a few times. The gene calls are TRBV6-5 and TRBJ2-5; tentative D call: TRBD2 (5 bases). The germline V and J ends were trimmed by 0 bases and 10 bases, with 12 bases remaining between them. Germline-derived CDR1 and CDR2 are MNHEY and SVGAGI. This CDR3 has 13 residues. CDR3 loop: CASSYSLAEDQYF. Here the CDR3 DNA reads TGTGCCAGCAGTTACTCTCTAGCTGAGGACCAGTACTTC.

This clonotype rates as medium-sized (0.01 to 0.1%). The gene calls are TRBV4-1 and TRBJ2-1; D perhaps matches TRBD2 (7 bases). Germline assignment: CDR1 MGHRA and CDR2 YSYEKL. CDR3 length equals 16 residues. Trimming left V 9 bases short and J 5 bases short, with 23 bases between. The chain's CDR3 is CASKHWGGRLNNEQFF. The CDR3 DNA sequence: TGCGCCAGTAAGCATTGGGGGGGGCGATTGAACAATGAGCAGTTCTTC.

This clonotype is medium-sized within its sample. The chain is built from TRBV6-5 and TRBJ1-4; 7 bases align to TRBD1. Germline V gene sequence: CDR1 MNHEY, CDR2 SVGAGI. With V trimmed by 8 bases and J by 4 bases, 13 bases remained unmatched. The CDR3 extends over 16 amino acids. CDR3 nucleotides: TGTGCCAGCGAGCTACTGACAGGGAGTATTAATGAAAAACTGTTTTTT. Translation gives CASELLTGSINEKLFF.

This clonotype was detected once. One end of the junction is discordant with germline, which a read error may explain. This chain links TRBV10-3 with TRBJ2-3, with D hard to call. Germline CDR1 is ENHRY and CDR2 is SYGVKD. The CDR3 consists of 13 residues. CDR3 sequence (DNA): TGTGCCATAGGCGGCCGTGACCCAGATACCCAGTATTTT. Protein product: CAIGGRDPDTQYF.

This clonotype counts as large. The chain uses TRBV7-2 and TRBJ2-1; TRBD2 matches at 12 bases. The J call may be in error: the DNA end matches TRBJ2-7 better. This CDR3 region has 15 residues. Germline values: CDR1 SGHTA, CDR2 FQGNSA. The CDR3 DNA reads as TGTGCCAGCAGCTTAGGGACTAGCGGGATCAACGAGCAGTACTTC. It is translated as CASSLGTSGINEQYF.

The rearrangement joins TRBV28 to TRBJ2-3; D is unresolved. The CDR3 contains 13 residues. V lost 3 bases to trimming and J lost 11 bases, with 15 bases between them. Germline loops: CDR1 MDHEN, CDR2 SYDVKM. In nucleotides, the CDR3 is TGTGCCAGCAGTTTGGTATCCAAAAACATGCAGTATTTT. Amino acid sequence: CASSLVSKNMQYF.

This clonotype rates as medium-sized. This rearrangement joins TRBV3-1 to TRBJ2-5, with 8 bases aligning to TRBD1. Trimming took 8 bases from V and 5 from J; bases not matched to a gene: 13. The germline V gene encodes CDR1 LGHDT and CDR2 YNNKEL (reference sequence). This CDR3 region has 15 residues. The CDR3 DNA is TGTGCCAGCGGAACTTGGACAGGGAGGTTTGAGACCCAGTACTTC. It translates to CASGTWTGRFETQYF.

This chain uses TRBV6-1 with TRBJ2-1, with D tentatively TRBD1 or TRBD2 (5 bases each). The CDR3 extends over 15 amino acids. Germline assignment: CDR1 MNHNS and CDR2 SASEGT. V lost 6 bases and J lost 13, with 25 bases in between. As DNA, the CDR3 is TGTGCCAGCAGGACGGGACGGAGGCAGGTAGAGACCCAGTTCTTC. Protein product: CASRTGRRQVETQFF.

This clonotype was seen only a few times. V is TRBV6-1 and J is TRBJ2-1, with a weak D call TRBD1 (5 bases). Germline CDR1 reads MNHNS; CDR2 reads SASEGT. The CDR3 runs 13 residues. Trimming pared 10 bases from V and 2 bases from J, leaving 12 bases between. The CDR3 reads CATRVGPYNEQFF. CDR3 sequence (DNA): TGTGCCACCCGGGTGGGGCCCTACAATGAGCAGTTCTTC.

The rearrangement uses TRBV6-1 and TRBJ2-7; unclear D gene. V gave up 7 bases and J gave up 2 bases, with 12 bases separating them. The CDR3 has 13 amino acids. The germline V gene has CDR1 MNHNS and CDR2 SASEGT. For the CDR3, the DNA is TGTGCCAGCAACAATATGTCACCCTACGAGCAGTACTTC. Encoded protein: CASNNMSPYEQYF.

This clonotype has a single count. One junction end disagrees with the germline gene, perhaps due to a read error. The chain is built from TRBV27 and TRBJ2-2, with D tentatively TRBD1 or TRBD2 (5 bases each). The CDR3 is 13 amino acids. The germline gives CDR1 MNHEY, CDR2 SMNVEV (reference sequence). CDR3 sequence: CASTRIGSGALYF. The CDR3 DNA is TGTGCCAGCACCAGGATAGGGTCCGGGGCGCTGTATTTT.